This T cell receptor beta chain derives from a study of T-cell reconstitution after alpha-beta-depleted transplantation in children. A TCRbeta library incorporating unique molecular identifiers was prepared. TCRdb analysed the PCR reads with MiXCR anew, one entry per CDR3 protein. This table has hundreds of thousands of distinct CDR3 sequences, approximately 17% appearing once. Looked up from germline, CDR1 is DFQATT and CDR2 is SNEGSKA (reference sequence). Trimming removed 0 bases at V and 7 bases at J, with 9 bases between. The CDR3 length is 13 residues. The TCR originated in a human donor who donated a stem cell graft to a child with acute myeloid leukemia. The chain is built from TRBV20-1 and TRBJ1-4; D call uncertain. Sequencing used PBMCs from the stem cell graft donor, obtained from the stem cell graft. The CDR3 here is CSARDPLSEKLFF. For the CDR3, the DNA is TGCAGTGCTAGAGATCCCCTCAGTGAAAAACTGTTTTTT.